This passage covers 2 T cell receptor beta chains from one sample sequenced in a study of shared clonotypes between healthy human individuals. Clones were read by immunoSEQ multiplex PCR, and TCRdb kept only the in-frame ones, dropping some. The data show 2 million to 2.5 million clones, with over 90% seen just once and 0.39% held by the top ten. The sample taken for sequencing was naive CD4+ T cells from PBMCs. Specified subset: CD45RA+ positively selected. These receptors originate from a young man in good health. Some clones in this sample may be carry-over from other donors' samples.

This clone was detected only once. The J gene is TRBJ2-7, the V gene TRBV5-1; D might be TRBD2 (6 bases). This CDR3 spans 15 amino acids. The V end was cut by 5 bases, the J end by 2 bases, with 17 bases between. CDR1 and CDR2 (germline): SGHRS, YFSETQ. The CDR3 DNA reads as TGCGCCAGCAGTCGGGGGACTTTAAGGACCTACGAGCAGTACTTC. Translated, it gives CASSRGTLRTYEQYF. Complete variable domain (other parts from reference TRBV5-1 and TRBJ2-7): KAGVTQTPRYLIKTRGQQVTLSCSPISGHRSVSWYQQTPGQGLQFLFEYFSETQRNKGNFPGRFSGRQFSNSRSEMNVSTLELGDSALYLCASSRGTLRTYEQYFGPGTRLTVT.

As regards this clone: This sample also contains other DNA sequences that code for the same CDR3. V is TRBV28 and J is TRBJ1-1; D not certain. This CDR3 is 10 amino acids long. Per germline, CDR1 MDHEN and CDR2 SYDVKM. V was pared by 6 bases and J by 8 bases, with 7 bases between. CDR3 nucleotides: TGTGCCAGCAGCCGGACCGAAGCTTTCTTT. Translated, it gives CASSRTEAFF.